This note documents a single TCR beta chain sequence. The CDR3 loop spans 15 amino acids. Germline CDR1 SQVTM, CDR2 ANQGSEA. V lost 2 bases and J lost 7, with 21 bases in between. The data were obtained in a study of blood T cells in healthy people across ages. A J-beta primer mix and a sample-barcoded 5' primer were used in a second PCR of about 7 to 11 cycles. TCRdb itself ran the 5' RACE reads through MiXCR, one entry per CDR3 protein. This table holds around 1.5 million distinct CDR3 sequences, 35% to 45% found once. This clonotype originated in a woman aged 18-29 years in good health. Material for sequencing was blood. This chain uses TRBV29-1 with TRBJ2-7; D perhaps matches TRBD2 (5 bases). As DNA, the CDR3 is TGCAGCGTTGAATCGGGCCACGGCGGGTCCAATGAGCAGTACTTC. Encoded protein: CSVESGHGGSNEQYF.